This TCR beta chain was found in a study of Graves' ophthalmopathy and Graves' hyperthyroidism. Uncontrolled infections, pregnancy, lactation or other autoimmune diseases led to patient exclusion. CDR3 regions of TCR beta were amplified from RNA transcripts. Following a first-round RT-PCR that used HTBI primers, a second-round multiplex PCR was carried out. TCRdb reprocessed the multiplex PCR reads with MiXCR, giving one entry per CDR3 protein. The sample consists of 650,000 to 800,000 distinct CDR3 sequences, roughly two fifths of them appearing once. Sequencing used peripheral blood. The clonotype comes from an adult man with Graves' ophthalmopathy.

The CDR3 DNA reads TGTGCCAGCAGCCAGCGGACAGGGGGCCTCGGGGAGCTGTTTTTT. This encodes CASSQRTGGLGELFF. V gene TRBV7-2 combines with J gene TRBJ2-2; 11 nucleotides align to TRBD1. The germline gives CDR1 SGHTA, CDR2 FQGNSA. The ends lost 5 bases at V and 7 bases at J; junction bases unmatched: 6. This CDR3 has 15 amino acids.